This T cell receptor (beta chain) is from a study of cytomegalovirus exposure and HLA in healthy donors. Regarding the study as a whole: Exclusion as indistinguishable affected some V segments, including TRBV6-2 and TRBV6-3. Roughly uniform depth of sequencing across donors was assumed in presence/absence analyses.

The V end was cut by 8 bases, the J end by 14 bases, with 13 bases between. The CDR3 length is 10 residues. Germline V gives CDR1 MNHNY, CDR2 SVGAGI (reference sequence). The study did not record CMV serostatus for this donor. The PCR made use of 60 Vbeta and 13 Jbeta primers. The data were produced by immunoSEQ multiplex PCR, yet TCRdb's version contains in-frame clones alone and is incomplete. Of some 140,000 clones listed, around 77% are singletons. In the case of this clone: Antigen: not known.

What was sequenced was PBMCs. The clonotype comes from a man aged 30 to 45 in good health. This chain connects TRBV6-6 to TRBJ2-1; weak D call: TRBD2 (6 bases). CDR3 region: CASRGVQEFF. CDR3 DNA: TGTGCCAGCCGCGGGGTCCAGGAGTTCTTC.